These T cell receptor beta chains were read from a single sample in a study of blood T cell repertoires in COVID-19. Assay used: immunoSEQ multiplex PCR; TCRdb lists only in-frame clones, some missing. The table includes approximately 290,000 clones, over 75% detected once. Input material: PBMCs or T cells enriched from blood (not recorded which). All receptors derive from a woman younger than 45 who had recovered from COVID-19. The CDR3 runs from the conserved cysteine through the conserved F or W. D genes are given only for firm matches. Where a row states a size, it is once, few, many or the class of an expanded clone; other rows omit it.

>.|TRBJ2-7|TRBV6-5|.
TGTGCCACCACCCCCGGGACACAGTACGAGCAGTACTTC
CATTPGTQYEQYF
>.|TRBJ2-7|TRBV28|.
TGTGCCAGCTCTACAGCAGCCCTCGGCCACCCTAAATCCTACGAGCAGTACTTC
CASSTAALGHPKSYEQYF
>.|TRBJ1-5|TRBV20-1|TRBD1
TGCAGTGCTAGTCGGGACAGGGTCCTTAGCAATCAGCCCCAGCATTTT
CSASRDRVLSNQPQHF
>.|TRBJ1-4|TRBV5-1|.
TGCGCCAGCAGCTTGAGTGGGGGGAAGGAGGAAAAACTGTTTTTT
CASSLSGGKEEKLFF
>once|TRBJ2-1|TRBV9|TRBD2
TGTGCCAGCAGCCCACGAGCGGGAGGTTACTACAATGAGCAGTTCTTC
CASSPRAGGYYNEQFF
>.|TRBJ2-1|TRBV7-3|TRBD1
TGTGCCAGCAGCCGACAGGGGGCGAAGGTGAATGAGCAGTTCTTC
CASSRQGAKVNEQFF
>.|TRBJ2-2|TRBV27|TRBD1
TGTGCCAGCAGTTCCCTCCGGACAGGGGGCGTTGCGAACACCGGGGAGCTGTTTTTT
CASSSLRTGGVANTGELFF
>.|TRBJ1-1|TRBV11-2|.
TGTGCCAGCAGCCTGGCAGGGTTTTGGAACACTGAAGCTTTCTTT
CASSLAGFWNTEAFF
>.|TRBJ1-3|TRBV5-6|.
TGTGCCAGCAGCTTTCCCAGGAATGGAAACACCATATATTTT
CASSFPRNGNTIYF
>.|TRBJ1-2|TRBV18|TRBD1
TGTGCCAGCTCCCACCAACCGGGACAGGGGAATGATGGCTACACCTTC
CASSHQPGQGNDGYTF
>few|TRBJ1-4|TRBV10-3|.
TGTGCCATCTGTGGCAGGGAAGGTGAAAAACTGTTTTTT
CAICGREGEKLFF
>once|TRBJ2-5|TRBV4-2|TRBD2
TGTGCCAGCAGCCAAGAAGGAGCGGGGGGGCTCGCGACCCAGTACTTC
CASSQEGAGGLATQYF
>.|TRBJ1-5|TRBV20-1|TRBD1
TGCAGTGCTAGTTCCGGCGGCAGGGGGCGGATTGGCAATCAGCCCCAGCATTTT
CSASSGGRGRIGNQPQHF
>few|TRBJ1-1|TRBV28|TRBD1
TGTGCCAGCAGTTCACTACAGGGGACGGTCACTGAAGCTTTCTTT
CASSSLQGTVTEAFF
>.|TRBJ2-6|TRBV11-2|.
TGTGCCAGCAGTTTAATTAAGGGGGGGACTGGGGCCAACGTCCTGACTTTC
CASSLIKGGTGANVLTF
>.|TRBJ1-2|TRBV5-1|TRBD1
TGCGCCAGCAGCTCCGGACAGGAGCGCGGCTACACCTTC
CASSSGQERGYTF
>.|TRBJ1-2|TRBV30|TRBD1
TGTGCCTGGAGTCCGGACAGGCGGTATGGCTACACCTTC
CAWSPDRRYGYTF
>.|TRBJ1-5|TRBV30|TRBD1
TGTGCCTGGTGGGACAGCGGATATCGGTATAGCAATCAGCCCCAGCATTTT
CAWWDSGYRYSNQPQHF
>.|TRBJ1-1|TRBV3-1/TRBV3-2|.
TGTGCCAGCAGCCAAGTTACAGGGTCGGTCGAAGCTTTCTTT
CASSQVTGSVEAFF
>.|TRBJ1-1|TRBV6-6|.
TGTGCCAGCAGTCCCTCTTTCGACAGGACGAACACTGAAGCTTTCTTT
CASSPSFDRTNTEAFF
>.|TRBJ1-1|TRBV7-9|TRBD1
TGTGCCAGCAGCTTCACAGGGGCTGAAGCTTTCTTT
CASSFTGAEAFF
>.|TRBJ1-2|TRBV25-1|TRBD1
TGTGCCAGCAGTACCGGGACAGGGCCCTATGGCTACACCTTC
CASSTGTGPYGYTF
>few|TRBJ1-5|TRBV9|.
TGTGCCAGCAGCGCGACAGTGGGGAATCAGCCCCAGCATTTT
CASSATVGNQPQHF
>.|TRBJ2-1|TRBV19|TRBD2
TGTGCCAGTAGTAAGGCGGGAGGAAACCACAATGAGCAGTTCTTC
CASSKAGGNHNEQFF
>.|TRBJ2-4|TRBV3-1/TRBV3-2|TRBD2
TGTGCCAGCAGCCAAGGACCCGCCGGGACTAGCGGAGAACTAGCCAAAAACATTCAGTACTTC
CASSQGPAGTSGELAKNIQYF
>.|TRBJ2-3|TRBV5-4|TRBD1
TGTGCCAGCAGTTCCTCCGGGACAGGGGTATTAGATACGCAGTATTTT
CASSSSGTGVLDTQYF
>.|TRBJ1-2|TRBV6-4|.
TGTGCCAGCAGTGAGAACAGACAGAACTATGGCTACACCTTC
CASSENRQNYGYTF